This T cell receptor beta chain originates from a study of cytomegalovirus exposure and HLA in healthy donors. Amplification used 60 Vbeta primers and 13 Jbeta primers. TCRdb's table, derived via immunoSEQ multiplex PCR, lists solely in-frame clones and lacks some. The data hold 120,000 to 150,000 clones, with roughly 72% observed a single time. The CDR3 length is 15 residues. CDR1 and CDR2 (germline): SGHDT, YYEEEE. Trimming removed 5 bases at V and 0 bases at J, with 13 bases between. This sequence joins TRBV5-6 and TRBJ2-3; weak D call: TRBD2 (5 bases). The sample taken for sequencing was PBMCs. The sequence came from a middle-aged man in good health and CMV-seronegative. Here the CDR3 reads CASSSPGSSTDTQYF. Written as DNA, the CDR3 is TGTGCCAGCAGTTCTCCGGGATCTAGCACAGATACGCAGTATTTT.